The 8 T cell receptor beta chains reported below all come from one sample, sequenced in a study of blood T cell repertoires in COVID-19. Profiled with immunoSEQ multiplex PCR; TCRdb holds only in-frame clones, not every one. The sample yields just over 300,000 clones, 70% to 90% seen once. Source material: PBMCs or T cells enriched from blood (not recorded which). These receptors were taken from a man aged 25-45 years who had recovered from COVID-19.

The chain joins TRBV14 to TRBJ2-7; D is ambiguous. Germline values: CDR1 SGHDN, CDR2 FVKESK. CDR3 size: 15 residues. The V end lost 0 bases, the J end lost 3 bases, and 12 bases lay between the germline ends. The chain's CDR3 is CASSQDPSPVYEQYF. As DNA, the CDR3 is TGTGCCAGCAGCCAAGATCCGTCCCCCGTCTACGAGCAGTACTTC.

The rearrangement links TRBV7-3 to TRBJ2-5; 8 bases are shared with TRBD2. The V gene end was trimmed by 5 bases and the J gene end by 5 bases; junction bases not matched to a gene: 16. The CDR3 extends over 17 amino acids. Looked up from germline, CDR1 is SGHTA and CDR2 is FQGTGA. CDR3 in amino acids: CASSPGPGGGRWETQYF. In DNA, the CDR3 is TGTGCCAGCAGCCCCGGGCCCGGCGGGGGGCGGTGGGAGACCCAGTACTTC.

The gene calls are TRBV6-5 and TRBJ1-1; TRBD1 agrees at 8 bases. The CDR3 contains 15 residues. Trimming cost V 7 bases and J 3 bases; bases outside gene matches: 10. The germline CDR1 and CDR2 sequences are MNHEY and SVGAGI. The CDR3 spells CASKRQGLRDTEAFF. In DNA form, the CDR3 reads TGTGCCAGCAAAAGACAGGGGCTACGCGACACTGAAGCTTTCTTT.

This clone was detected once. CDR3 protein: CASSLGAGSTTDTQYF. CDR3 nucleotides: TGTGCCAGCAGCTTAGGCGCAGGGTCCACCACAGATACGCAGTATTTT. V usage is TRBV7-8 and J usage is TRBJ2-3; maybe TRBD1 (5 bases). V lost 1 base and J lost 2, with 13 bases in between. The CDR3 is 16 amino acids. Per the germline V gene, CDR1 is SGHVS and CDR2 is FQNEAQ.

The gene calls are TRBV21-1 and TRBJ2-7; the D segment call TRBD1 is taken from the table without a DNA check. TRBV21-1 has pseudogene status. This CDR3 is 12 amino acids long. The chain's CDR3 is CAKGQGAVEQYF. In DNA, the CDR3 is TGTGCCAAAGGACAGGGGGCGGTCGAGCAGTACTTC.

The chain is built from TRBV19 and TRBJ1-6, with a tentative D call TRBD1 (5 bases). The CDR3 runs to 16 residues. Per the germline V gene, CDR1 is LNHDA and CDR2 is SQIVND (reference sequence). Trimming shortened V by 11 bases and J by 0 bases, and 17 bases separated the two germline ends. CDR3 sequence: CAPPLRVSSYNSPLHF. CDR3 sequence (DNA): TGTGCCCCCCCACTCAGGGTGAGCTCCTATAATTCACCCCTCCACTTT. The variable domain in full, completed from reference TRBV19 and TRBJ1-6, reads DGGITQSPKYLFRKEGQNVTLSCEQNLNHDAMYWYRQDPGQGLRLIYYSQIVNDFQKGDIAEGYSVSREKKESFPLTVTSAQKNPTAFYLCAPPLRVSSYNSPLHFGNGTRLTVT.

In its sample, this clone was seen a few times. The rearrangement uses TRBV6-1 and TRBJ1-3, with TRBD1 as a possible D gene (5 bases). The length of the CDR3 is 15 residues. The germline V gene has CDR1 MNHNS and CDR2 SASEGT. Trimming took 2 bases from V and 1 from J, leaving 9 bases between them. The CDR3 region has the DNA TGTGCCAGCAGTGAACAAGCAGGGTCTGGAAACACCATATATTTT. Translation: CASSEQAGSGNTIYF.

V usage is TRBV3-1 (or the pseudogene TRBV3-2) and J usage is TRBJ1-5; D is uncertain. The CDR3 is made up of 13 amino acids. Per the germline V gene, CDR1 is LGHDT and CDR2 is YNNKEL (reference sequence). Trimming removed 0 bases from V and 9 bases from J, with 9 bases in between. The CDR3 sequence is CASSQDDEGPQHF. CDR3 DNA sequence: TGTGCCAGCAGCCAAGACGACGAGGGGCCCCAGCATTTT.